A selection of T cell receptor beta chains follows, all from one sample in a study of blood T cell repertoires in COVID-19. Clones were read by immunoSEQ multiplex PCR, and TCRdb kept only the in-frame ones, dropping some. The table lists about 400,000 clones, approximately 87% of them singletons, with approximately 9.3% in the top ten. Specimen: PBMCs or T cells enriched from blood (not recorded which). The receptors come from a woman aged 45-59 years who had recovered from COVID-19. Each CDR3 is given without its conserved first and last residue.

TRBV4-1,ASSPAVIAKNIQY
TRBV5-1,ASSSSGYSNQPQH
TRBV7-8,ASSLPTGGTEAF
TRBV5-5,ASTLDPGMDNSPLH
TRBV19,ASSTLDRFYGYT
TRBV9,ASSVGGRSGELF
TRBV5-6,ASSLGSAGGRYT
TRBV19,ASRGTGGGQPQH
TRBV2,ASEIRVGEKLF
TRBV18,ASSTGTNVDTIY
TRBV5-1,ASSPGQARPNYGYT
TRBV24-1,ATSDSRRGNQPQH
TRBV2,ASSNGQGSVTDTQY
TRBV2,ASSAISGGTDTQY
TRBV27,ASSLSGYYGYT
TRBV30,AWGIRDRPYGYT
TRBV19,ASSLDRDYEQY
TRBV7-9,ASSLGGGAVEGYT
TRBV30,AWIKMTLNTEAF
TRBV3-1/TRBV3-2,ASSFPRTEAF
TRBV9,ASSVARDYGYT
TRBV21-1,ASSDDPGTGNNNEQF
TRBV5-1,ASSLIPGDYGYT
TRBV6-5,ASKTGTASHEQY
TRBV2,ASKQGVSTDTQY
TRBV7-9,ASSYREGQETQY
TRBV4-2,ASSQDHVPDGYT
TRBV5-6,ASSLEQGMNTEAF
TRBV6-2/TRBV6-3,ASSSPVNSLHNEQF
TRBV7-8,ASSLYGGQLLLNTEAF
TRBV28,ASSLEYADYGYT
TRBV3-1/TRBV3-2,ASSQDKTSGGAGGETQY
TRBV19,ASRDRGTEAF
TRBV19,ASSSEGQGELRGYT
TRBV2,ASSEALGTVYNEQF
TRBV7-7,ASSLEVMGAGLTDTQY
TRBV19,ASRSKQGVGIETQY
TRBV24-1,ATRGTGADYGYT
TRBV24-1,ATSDPGQGVDQPQH
TRBV6-2/TRBV6-3,ASSYSGTGGYEQY
TRBV2,ASRTGESQPQH
TRBV19,ASSLRTAEGSNSPLH
TRBV19,ASSRSSGYQETQY
TRBV18,ASSALADTQY
TRBV9,ASTSPTGGTEAF